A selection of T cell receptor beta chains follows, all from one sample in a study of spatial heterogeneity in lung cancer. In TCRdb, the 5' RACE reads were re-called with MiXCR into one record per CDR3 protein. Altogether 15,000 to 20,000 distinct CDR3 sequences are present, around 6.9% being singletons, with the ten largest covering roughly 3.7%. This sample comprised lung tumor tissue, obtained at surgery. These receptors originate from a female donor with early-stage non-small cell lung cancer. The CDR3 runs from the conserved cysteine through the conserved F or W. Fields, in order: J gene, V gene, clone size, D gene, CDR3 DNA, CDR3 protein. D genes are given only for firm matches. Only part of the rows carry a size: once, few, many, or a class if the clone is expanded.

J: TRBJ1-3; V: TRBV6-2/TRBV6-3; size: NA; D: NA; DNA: TGTGCCAGCAGTCGATACGGAACTATCTCTGGAAACACCATATATTTT; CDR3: CASSRYGTISGNTIYF
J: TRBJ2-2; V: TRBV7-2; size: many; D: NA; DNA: TGTGCCAGCAGCTTTCCCGTGATAGCCGGGGAGCTGTTTTTT; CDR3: CASSFPVIAGELFF
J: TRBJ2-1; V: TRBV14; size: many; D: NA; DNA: TGTGCCAGCAGCCTAAAAACCGGGATCGGGGGCGGTTCCCACAATGAGCAGTTCTTC; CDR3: CASSLKTGIGGGSHNEQFF
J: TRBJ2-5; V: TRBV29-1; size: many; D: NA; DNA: TGCAGCGTTGTCCTAGAAGAGACCCAGTACTTC; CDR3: CSVVLEETQYF
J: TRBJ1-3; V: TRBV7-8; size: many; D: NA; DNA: TGTGCCAGCAGCTCGATACAGGGAAACACCATATATTTT; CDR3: CASSSIQGNTIYF
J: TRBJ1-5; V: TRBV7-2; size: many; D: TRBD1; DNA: TGTGCCAGCAGCCCGACCGGCCGGACAGGCCCCAATCAGCCCCAGCATTTT; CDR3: CASSPTGRTGPNQPQHF
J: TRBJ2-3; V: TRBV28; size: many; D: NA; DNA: TGTGCCAGCACTTTCAACAGGGCAAGCACAGATACGCAGTATTTT; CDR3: CASTFNRASTDTQYF
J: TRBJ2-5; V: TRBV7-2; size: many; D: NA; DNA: TGTGCCAGCAGCAGAGCCTCAAGACCCGGGGGCTCTTACAAGGAGACCCAGTACTTC; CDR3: CASSRASRPGGSYKETQYF
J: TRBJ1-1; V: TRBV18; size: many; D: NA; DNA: TGTGCCAGCTCCCCGTTTGGGGGGGAAGCTTTCTTT; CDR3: CASSPFGGEAFF
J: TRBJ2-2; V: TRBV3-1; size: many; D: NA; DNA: TGTGCCAGCAGCCAAGTTCTTGGAAACACCGGGGAGCTGTTTTTT; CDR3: CASSQVLGNTGELFF